This T cell receptor (beta chain) was identified in a study of OX40 agonist ivuxolimab in advanced cancers. Profiled with immunoSEQ multiplex PCR; TCRdb holds only in-frame clones, not every one. This sample has fewer than 20,000 clones, with about 80% found just once. Study-wide results and caveats: At 0.1 to 3.0 mg/kg and by week 6, CD4+ and CD8+ T cells in the blood had expanded clonally.

As for this clone: Its specificity is unknown.

V trimming: 1 base; J trimming: 3 bases; junction bases outside the gene matches: 3. Germline V CDR1 and CDR2: LNHDA, SQIVND (reference sequence). The CDR3 is 15 amino acids. Sample: CD4+ or CD8+ T cells sorted from blood, taken in a trial of the OX40 agonist ivuxolimab. The chain joins TRBV19 to TRBJ1-5, with 7 positions matching TRBD1. This clonotype originated in an adult with an advanced solid tumor such as melanoma, head and neck, liver or kidney cancer. In DNA, the CDR3 is TGTGCCAGTAGTATAGGGAGGGGGCCCAATCAGCCCCAGCATTTT. As protein: CASSIGRGPNQPQHF.